These T cell receptor beta chains were read from a single sample in a study of T cells in Graves' hyperthyroidism and ophthalmopathy. From the multiplex PCR reads, TCRdb called clonotypes with MiXCR, one entry per CDR3 protein. The table lists about 530,000 distinct CDR3 sequences, approximately 17% of them singletons. The sequenced material came from blood. The receptors here all came from a young woman with Graves' ophthalmopathy. The CDR3 runs from the conserved cysteine through the conserved F or W. A D gene is named only where the DNA matches it firmly. Some rows have no size entry. The others give once, few or many, or a class for an expanded clone.

clone size	V gene	J gene	D gene	CDR3 DNA	CDR3 protein
many	TRBV30	TRBJ1-5	.	TGTGCCTGGAGTGTAGGCCAGGGGAATCAGCCCCAGCATTTT	CAWSVGQGNQPQHF
.	TRBV2	TRBJ1-2	.	TGTGCCAGCACGTACGACAACTTTAAACCGGGCTATGGCTACACCTTC	CASTYDNFKPGYGYTF
many	TRBV30	TRBJ2-1	.	TGTGCCTCATCGCCCAGTCTTTACAATGAGCAGTTCTTC	CASSPSLYNEQFF
many	TRBV2	TRBJ1-1	TRBD1	TGTGCCAGCAGTGAATTTGGGACAGGGGTGAGAGCTTTCTTT	CASSEFGTGVRAFF
many	TRBV27	TRBJ1-1	TRBD1	TGTGCCAGCAGGCTAACAGGGGGCCAAGCTTTCTTT	CASRLTGGQAFF
.	TRBV27	TRBJ2-1	TRBD2	TGTGCCAGGATAAATAGCGGGGGACCAGGGAATGAGCAGTTCTTC	CARINSGGPGNEQFF
few	TRBV29-1	TRBJ2-3	.	TGCAGCGTTGACGGTGCAGTTACTACAGATACGCAGTATTTT	CSVDGAVTTDTQYF
.	TRBV28	TRBJ1-1	TRBD1	TGTGCCAGCACACCTGGGACAGTCACTGAAGCTTTCTTT	CASTPGTVTEAFF
.	TRBV6-1	TRBJ1-5	.	TGTGCCAGCAGAACAGCCGGGACGGCCACCTCCCAGCATTTT	CASRTAGTATSQHF
few	TRBV7-3	TRBJ2-3	TRBD2	TGTGCCAGCAGCCTTATGGAGCGGGGGGGCACAGATACGCAGTATTTT	CASSLMERGGTDTQYF
many	TRBV18	TRBJ1-1	.	TGTGCCAGCTCACGATATCGACGAGTAAGAAAGAACACTGAAGCTTTCTTT	CASSRYRRVRKNTEAFF
many	TRBV30	TRBJ1-5	.	TGTGCCTGGAGTGTTGGAGTTAGCAATCAGCCCCAGCATTTT	CAWSVGVSNQPQHF
few	TRBV6-9	TRBJ2-6	.	TGTGCCAGCAGTTACGGACATTCCCTCGGGGCTTTC	CASSYGHSLGAF